The 2 T cell receptor beta chains in this list originate from one sample, sequenced in a study of T-cell memory formation after mild COVID-19. TCRdb used MiXCR to reprocess the 5' RACE reads, holding one entry per CDR3 protein. The data show 400,000 to 500,000 distinct CDR3 sequences, with about a sixth seen just once and under 25% held by the top ten. Sequenced sample: PBMCs or a T cell subset sorted from them (not recorded which). The origin of the receptors is a man between 18 and 35 years old who had mild COVID-19 (a few samples of this study predate the infection). Cell type and time point are not known.

The J gene is TRBJ2-5, the V gene TRBV7-2; 8 bases agree with TRBD1. The V and J ends lost 3 bases and 5 bases, in that order; junction bases with no gene match: 14. The germline gives CDR1 SGHTA, CDR2 FQGNSA. The CDR3 covers 17 residues. The CDR3 here is CASSFRAGTGFGETQYF. The CDR3 DNA is TGTGCCAGCAGCTTTCGAGCCGGGACAGGTTTCGGGGAGACCCAGTACTTC. Using reference TRBV7-2 and TRBJ2-5 for the parts outside the CDR3, the full variable domain is GAGVSQSPSNKVTEKGKDVELRCDPISGHTALYWYRQSLGQGLEFLIYFQGNSAPDKSGLPSDRFSAERTGGSVSTLTIQRTQQEDSAVYLCASSFRAGTGFGETQYFGPGTRLLVL.

The chain links TRBV5-6 to TRBJ2-7; 7 bases align to TRBD1. CDR3 length: 13 residues. The junction had 7 bases not matched to a gene; V was cut back by 3 bases and J by 7 bases. Germline V gene sequence: CDR1 SGHDT, CDR2 YYEEEE. CDR3 DNA sequence: TGTGCCAGCAGCTCTGGACAGGTTGAGGAGCAGTACGTC. It is translated as CASSSGQVEEQYV.